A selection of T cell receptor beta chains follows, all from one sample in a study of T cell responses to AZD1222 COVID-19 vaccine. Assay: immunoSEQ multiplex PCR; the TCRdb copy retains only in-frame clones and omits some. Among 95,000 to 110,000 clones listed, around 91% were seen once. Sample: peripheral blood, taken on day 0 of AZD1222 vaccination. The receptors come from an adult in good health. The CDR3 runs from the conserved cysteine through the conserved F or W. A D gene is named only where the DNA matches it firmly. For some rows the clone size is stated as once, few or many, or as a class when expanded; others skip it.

CDR3aa: CASSTDRAYGYTF
CDR3nt: TGCGCCAGCAGCACCGACAGGGCCTATGGCTACACCTTC
abundance: NA
j_gene: TRBJ1-2
v_gene: TRBV5-1
d_gene: TRBD1

CDR3aa: CASSPGTVTYEQYF
CDR3nt: TGTGCCAGCAGCCCCGGGACGGTTACCTACGAGCAGTACTTC
abundance: NA
j_gene: TRBJ2-7
v_gene: TRBV7-2
d_gene: NA

CDR3aa: CSVLWTSYEQYF
CDR3nt: TGCAGCGTGCTATGGACCTCCTACGAGCAGTACTTC
abundance: NA
j_gene: TRBJ2-7
v_gene: TRBV29-1
d_gene: NA

CDR3aa: CASSYSGGIGEQYF
CDR3nt: TGTGCCAGCAGTTATTCTGGGGGGATTGGCGAGCAGTACTTC
abundance: NA
j_gene: TRBJ2-7
v_gene: TRBV6-5
d_gene: NA

CDR3aa: CASSWTGGETQYF
CDR3nt: TGTGCCAGCTCGTGGACAGGCGGGGAGACCCAGTACTTC
abundance: NA
j_gene: TRBJ2-5
v_gene: TRBV18
d_gene: TRBD1

CDR3aa: CASSPPATNTGELFF
CDR3nt: TGTGCCAGCTCACCGCCCGCGACGAACACCGGGGAGCTGTTTTTT
abundance: few
j_gene: TRBJ2-2
v_gene: TRBV18
d_gene: NA

CDR3aa: CASSSRVEKLFF
CDR3nt: TGTGCCAGCAGTTCGAGGGTTGAAAAACTGTTTTTT
abundance: once
j_gene: TRBJ1-4
v_gene: TRBV28
d_gene: NA

CDR3aa: CASSLTSLANYGYTF
CDR3nt: TGTGCCAGCAGCTTGACCTCACTGGCTAACTATGGCTACACCTTC
abundance: NA
j_gene: TRBJ1-2
v_gene: TRBV5-5
d_gene: NA

CDR3aa: CASSTLARVEQYF
CDR3nt: TGTGCCAGCAGCACCCTGGCCCGGGTCGAGCAGTACTTC
abundance: NA
j_gene: TRBJ2-7
v_gene: TRBV5-4
d_gene: NA

CDR3aa: CASSLGQGSSPLHF
CDR3nt: TGTGCCAGCAGCTTAGGACAGGGATCCTCACCCCTCCACTTT
abundance: NA
j_gene: TRBJ1-6
v_gene: TRBV7-2
d_gene: TRBD1

CDR3aa: CASSPLVLAEAFF
CDR3nt: TGTGCCAGCTCACCGCTGGTGCTGGCTGAAGCTTTCTTT
abundance: once
j_gene: TRBJ1-1
v_gene: TRBV18
d_gene: NA

CDR3aa: CASSLGANYGYTF
CDR3nt: TGTGCCAGCAGTTTAGGAGCTAACTATGGCTACACCTTC
abundance: NA
j_gene: TRBJ1-2
v_gene: TRBV27
d_gene: NA

CDR3aa: CASSLSAYQISYNEQFF
CDR3nt: TGTGCCAGCAGTTTATCTGCCTACCAGATATCCTACAATGAGCAGTTCTTC
abundance: NA
j_gene: TRBJ2-1
v_gene: TRBV27
d_gene: NA

CDR3aa: CASSPGGSSRTDTQYF
CDR3nt: TGTGCCAGTAGTCCTGGAGGATCTTCCCGCACAGATACGCAGTATTTT
abundance: NA
j_gene: TRBJ2-3
v_gene: TRBV19
d_gene: NA

CDR3aa: CASSPPGSLSDTQYF
CDR3nt: TGTGCCAGCAGCCCCCCGGGTAGCCTTTCAGATACGCAGTATTTT
abundance: NA
j_gene: TRBJ2-3
v_gene: TRBV3-1/TRBV3-2
d_gene: NA

CDR3aa: CASSPGPGVGNTEAFF
CDR3nt: TGTGCCAGCTCACCAGGACCCGGGGTGGGGAACACTGAAGCTTTCTTT
abundance: few
j_gene: TRBJ1-1
v_gene: TRBV18
d_gene: NA

CDR3aa: CASRPVTEAFF
CDR3nt: TGTGCCAGCAGACCCGTAACGGAAGCTTTCTTT
abundance: NA
j_gene: TRBJ1-1
v_gene: TRBV2
d_gene: NA

CDR3aa: CASSMTGVDYGYTF
CDR3nt: TGTGCCAGCAGCATGACAGGGGTTGACTATGGCTACACCTTC
abundance: NA
j_gene: TRBJ1-2
v_gene: TRBV7-9
d_gene: TRBD1

CDR3aa: CASSYGQGQSYEQYF
CDR3nt: TGTGCCAGCAGCTACGGACAGGGTCAGTCCTACGAGCAGTACTTC
abundance: NA
j_gene: TRBJ2-7
v_gene: TRBV5-8
d_gene: TRBD1

CDR3aa: CASSKTGLARNTGELFF
CDR3nt: TGTGCCAGCAGCAAAACAGGACTAGCGCGGAACACCGGGGAGCTGTTTTTT
abundance: once
j_gene: TRBJ2-2
v_gene: TRBV5-6
d_gene: TRBD2

CDR3aa: CASSEDLTGLLHF
CDR3nt: TGTGCCAGCAGCGAAGATCTGACAGGGCTCCTCCACTTT
abundance: NA
j_gene: TRBJ1-6
v_gene: TRBV7-8
d_gene: TRBD1

CDR3aa: CASSPPSGSGTDTQYF
CDR3nt: TGCGCCAGCAGCCCACCAAGCGGGAGTGGTACAGATACGCAGTATTTT
abundance: once
j_gene: TRBJ2-3
v_gene: TRBV5-1
d_gene: TRBD2

CDR3aa: CASSEEVGYEQYF
CDR3nt: TGTGCCAGCAGTGAAGAAGTGGGGTACGAGCAGTACTTC
abundance: NA
j_gene: TRBJ2-7
v_gene: TRBV2
d_gene: NA

CDR3aa: CASTPHRSGANVLTF
CDR3nt: TGTGCCAGTACCCCCCACCGCTCTGGGGCCAACGTCCTGACTTTC
abundance: NA
j_gene: TRBJ2-6
v_gene: TRBV19
d_gene: NA

CDR3aa: CASSLGDTGELFF
CDR3nt: TGTGCCAGCAGTTTAGGGGACACCGGGGAGCTGTTTTTT
abundance: NA
j_gene: TRBJ2-2
v_gene: TRBV12-3/TRBV12-4
d_gene: NA

CDR3aa: CASKDRLNTEAFF
CDR3nt: TGCGCCAGCAAAGACAGGTTGAACACTGAAGCTTTCTTT
abundance: NA
j_gene: TRBJ1-1
v_gene: TRBV10-1
d_gene: NA

CDR3aa: CASSRGIGDYYNSPLHF
CDR3nt: TGTGCCAGCAGCAGGGGGATTGGGGACTACTATAATTCACCCCTCCACTTT
abundance: NA
j_gene: TRBJ1-6
v_gene: TRBV5-4
d_gene: NA

CDR3aa: CASSFRSSLQPQHF
CDR3nt: TGTGCCAGCAGTTTCAGATCTAGCCTTCAGCCCCAGCATTTT
abundance: NA
j_gene: TRBJ1-5
v_gene: TRBV28
d_gene: NA

CDR3aa: CASSLSGQGAHEQYF
CDR3nt: TGTGCCAGCAGCTTATCGGGGCAGGGCGCACACGAGCAGTACTTC
abundance: once
j_gene: TRBJ2-7
v_gene: TRBV7-7
d_gene: NA

CDR3aa: CSVGTGGVAGELFF
CDR3nt: TGCAGCGTTGGAACGGGAGGCGTGGCCGGGGAGCTGTTTTTT
abundance: NA
j_gene: TRBJ2-2
v_gene: TRBV29-1
d_gene: TRBD2

CDR3aa: CASSLAPEGTEAFF
CDR3nt: TGTGCCAGCAGCTTGGCCCCCGAGGGCACTGAAGCTTTCTTT
abundance: NA
j_gene: TRBJ1-1
v_gene: TRBV5-5
d_gene: NA